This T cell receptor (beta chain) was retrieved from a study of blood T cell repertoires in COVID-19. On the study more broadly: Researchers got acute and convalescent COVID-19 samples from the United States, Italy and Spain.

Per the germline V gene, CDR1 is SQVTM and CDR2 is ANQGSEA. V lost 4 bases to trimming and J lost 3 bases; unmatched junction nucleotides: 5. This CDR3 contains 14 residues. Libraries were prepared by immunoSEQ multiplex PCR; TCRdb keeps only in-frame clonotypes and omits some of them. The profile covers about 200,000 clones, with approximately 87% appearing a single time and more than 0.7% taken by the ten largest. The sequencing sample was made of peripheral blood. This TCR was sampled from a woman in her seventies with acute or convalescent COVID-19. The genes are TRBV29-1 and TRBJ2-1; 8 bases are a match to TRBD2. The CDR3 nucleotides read TGCAGCGTTGTCCCGCGGGAGGTCTACAATGAGCAGTTCTTC. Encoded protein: CSVVPREVYNEQFF.